What follows are 11 T cell receptor beta chains derived from one specimen sequenced in a study of blood T cell repertoires in COVID-19. Here immunoSEQ multiplex PCR was the method, and the copy in TCRdb shows in-frame clones only, minus some. Of tens of thousands of clones listed, around nine tenths are singletons. Sequencing input: peripheral blood. Source of these receptors: a man in his 70s with acute or convalescent COVID-19.

V gene TRBV5-6 combines with J gene TRBJ2-7, with D possibly being TRBD1 (5 bases). V lost 5 bases to trimming and J lost 5 bases, with 11 bases between them. The CDR3 extends over 12 amino acids. Germline CDR1 and CDR2: SGHDT and YYEEEE. Written as DNA, the CDR3 is TGTGCCAGCAGTTCTCAGGGTCACGAGCAGTACTTC. This encodes CASSSQGHEQYF.

The rearrangement links TRBV7-9 to TRBJ2-5, with 8 bases aligning to TRBD1. Trimming removed 1 base from V and 1 base from J; junction bases left unmatched: 5. The CDR3 is 16 amino acids. The germline gives CDR1 SEHNR, CDR2 FQNEAQ (reference sequence). CDR3 protein: CASSLEGRGPQETQYF. The DNA for the CDR3 is TGTGCCAGCAGCTTAGAGGGCAGGGGGCCCCAAGAGACCCAGTACTTC.

As to this clone: Other DNA sequences from this sample encode an identical CDR3 as well. The chain links TRBV2 to TRBJ1-1, with 7 bases identical to TRBD1. The CDR3 consists of 13 residues. Germline CDR1 is SNHLY and CDR2 is FYNNEI. The V and J ends lost 4 bases and 1 base, in that order; junction bases with no gene match: 0. The CDR3 region is CASSGQGNTEAFF. The CDR3 DNA sequence: TGTGCCAGCAGTGGACAGGGGAACACTGAAGCTTTCTTT. The whole variable domain, remainder taken from reference TRBV2 and TRBJ1-1, is EPEVTQTPSHQVTQMGQEVILRCVPISNHLYFYWYRQILGQKVEFLVSFYNNEISEKSEIFDDQFSVERPDGSNFTLKIRSTKLEDSAMYFCASSGQGNTEAFFGQGTRLTVV.

The chain couples TRBV5-1 to TRBJ1-4, with TRBD1 identical over 8 bases. Germline V CDR1 and CDR2: SGHRS, YFSETQ. Trimming at V came to 5 bases and at J to 4 bases, leaving 1 base not matched to a gene. This CDR3 is built from 13 residues. The chain's CDR3 is CASSTGGNEKLFF. The CDR3 DNA follows: TGCGCCAGCAGTACAGGGGGTAATGAAAAACTGTTTTTT.

The J gene is TRBJ1-5, the V gene TRBV3-1 (or the pseudogene TRBV3-2); D is unresolved. Trimming pared 4 bases from V and 6 bases from J, leaving 10 bases between. This CDR3 spans 13 amino acids. The germline V gene encodes CDR1 LGHDT and CDR2 YNNKEL (reference sequence). CDR3 protein: CASSRQRGQPQHF. CDR3 DNA sequence: TGTGCCAGCAGCCGGCAAAGAGGTCAGCCCCAGCATTTT.

V usage is TRBV6-5 and J usage is TRBJ1-6, with D unresolved. The V end lost 7 bases, the J end lost 7 bases, and 11 bases lay between the germline ends. Germline-derived CDR1 and CDR2 are MNHEY and SVGAGI. CDR3 length: 13 residues. CDR3 sequence reads: CASTNSGNSPLHF. CDR3 coding DNA: TGTGCCAGCACAAACTCAGGAAATTCACCCCTCCACTTT.

This chain joins TRBV19 and TRBJ1-6, with TRBD1 identical over 8 bases. Germline CDR1 and CDR2: LNHDA and SQIVND (reference sequence). Unmatched junction bases numbered 13, after V lost 11 bases and J lost 4 bases. CDR3 length: 16 amino acids. The CDR3 sequence is CARGEGQGEYNSPLHF. The CDR3 region has the DNA TGTGCCCGAGGGGAAGGACAGGGCGAATATAATTCACCCCTCCACTTT.

The chain couples TRBV7-9 to TRBJ1-3; D is unclear. V was trimmed by 4 bases and J by 5 bases, leaving 9 bases between them. This CDR3 is built from 13 residues. Germline V lookup: CDR1 SEHNR, CDR2 FQNEAQ (reference sequence). CDR3: CASSYLSRNTIYF. DNA of the CDR3: TGTGCCAGCAGCTACTTGTCAAGAAACACCATATATTTT. The variable domain in full, completed from reference TRBV7-9 and TRBJ1-3, reads DTGVSQNPRHKITKRGQNVTFRCDPISEHNRLYWYRQTLGQGPEFLTYFQNEAQLEKSRLLSDRFSAERPKGSFSTLEIQRTEQGDSAMYLCASSYLSRNTIYFGEGSWLTVV.

The chain is built from TRBV5-1 and TRBJ1-1; D is uncertain. The CDR3 runs to 15 residues. The germline V gene has CDR1 SGHRS and CDR2 YFSETQ. V gave up 0 bases and J gave up 1 base, with 10 bases separating them. CDR3 bases: TGCGCCAGCAGCTTGGACGCGGGGTCGAACACTGAAGCTTTCTTT. As protein: CASSLDAGSNTEAFF.

Regarding this clone: Its ends do not fully match the called genes, so a read error is possible. The rearrangement links TRBV11-2 to TRBJ2-3, with a tentative D call TRBD2 (7 bases). There are 15 residues in the CDR3. Germline CDR1 is SGHAT and CDR2 is FQNNGV. This CDR3 is CASSLGSGTWGAVFF. For the CDR3, the DNA is TGTGCCAGCAGCTTAGGCAGCGGGACATGGGGCGCAGTATTTTTC.

The V call is TRBV5-4, the J call TRBJ2-3; TRBD2 agrees at 13 bases. This CDR3 spans 15 amino acids. Germline-derived CDR1 and CDR2 are SGHNT and YYREEE (reference sequence). V shed 5 bases and J 2 bases; nucleotides not matched to a gene: 2. The CDR3 reads CASRGTSGATDTQYF. The CDR3 DNA reads TGTGCCAGCAGGGGGACTAGCGGGGCCACAGATACGCAGTATTTT.